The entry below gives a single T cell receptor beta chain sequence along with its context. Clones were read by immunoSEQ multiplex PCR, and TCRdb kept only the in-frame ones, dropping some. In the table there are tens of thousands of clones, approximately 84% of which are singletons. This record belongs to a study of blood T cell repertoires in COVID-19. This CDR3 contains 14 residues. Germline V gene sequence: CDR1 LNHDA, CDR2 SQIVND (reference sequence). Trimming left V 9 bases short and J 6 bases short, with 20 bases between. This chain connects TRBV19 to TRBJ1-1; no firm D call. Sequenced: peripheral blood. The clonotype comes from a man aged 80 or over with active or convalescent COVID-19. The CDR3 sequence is CASVRAPPGAEAFF. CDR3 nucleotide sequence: TGTGCCAGCGTGAGGGCCCCGCCTGGCGCTGAAGCTTTCTTT.